Listed below are T cell receptor beta chains from one sample, sequenced in a study. Via MiXCR, TCRdb re-called the 5' RACE reads, giving one row per CDR3 protein. Among 8,000 to 10,000 distinct CDR3 sequences, around 28% were seen once, and the ten largest hold 3.5% to 6%. Sequenced material: naive CD4+ T cells sorted from a lymph node. Source of these receptors: a female donor with breast cancer. CDR3s include the opening cysteine and the closing phenylalanine or tryptophan. D genes are given only for firm matches. Some rows have no size entry. The others give once, few or many, or a class for an expanded clone.

d_call	clone_size	v_call	j_call	cdr3_nt	cdr3_aa
NA	many	TRBV29-1	TRBJ2-7	TGCAGCGTTTACAAATCCTACGAGCAGTACTTC	CSVYKSYEQYF
NA	many	TRBV12-3/TRBV12-4	TRBJ2-1	TGTGCCAGCAGCCTCTACAATGAGCAGTTCTTC	CASSLYNEQFF
NA	many	TRBV9	TRBJ2-1	TGTGCCAGCAGCCCCCGTGGGGGAGAGGAGCAGTTCTTC	CASSPRGGEEQFF
NA	NA	TRBV7-2	TRBJ2-7	TGTGCCAGCAGCTTAGATAGGGGAGACAGTGGGGACTTC	CASSLDRGDSGDF
NA	NA	TRBV9	TRBJ1-5	TGTGCCAGCAGCGAAAAAGGGGATCAGCCCCAGCATTTT	CASSEKGDQPQHF
NA	few	TRBV7-8	TRBJ1-5	TGTGCCAGCAGCTTAAAAGAGCATCAGCCCCAGCATTTT	CASSLKEHQPQHF
TRBD1	NA	TRBV4-1	TRBJ2-7	TGCGCCAGCAGCCAAGGGCCCGGGACAGGGGGCGGCTACGAGCAGTACTTC	CASSQGPGTGGGYEQYF
NA	NA	TRBV12-3/TRBV12-4	TRBJ1-3	TGTGCCAGCAGCCGGGACGTTGGAAACACCATATATTTT	CASSRDVGNTIYF
NA	medium-sized	TRBV9	TRBJ2-4	TGTGCCAGCAGCCGGACACCAAGGGACATTCAGTACTTC	CASSRTPRDIQYF
NA	NA	TRBV4-1	TRBJ1-5	TGCGCCAGCAGCCAAAGCTTGGGACTTGGCAAACAGCCCCAGCATTTT	CASSQSLGLGKQPQHF
TRBD2	NA	TRBV4-2	TRBJ2-7	TGTGCCAGCAGCCAGAACGGAGCGGGAAGCTTGTACGAGCAGTACTTC	CASSQNGAGSLYEQYF
NA	medium-sized	TRBV7-6	TRBJ2-2	TGTGCCAGCAGCTCACTAGCGAACACCGGGGAGCTGTTTTTT	CASSSLANTGELFF
NA	many	TRBV6-5	TRBJ2-4	TGTGCCAGCAGTTACTCGACACAGCTAGCCAAAAACATTCAGTACTTC	CASSYSTQLAKNIQYF
TRBD1	medium-sized	TRBV30	TRBJ2-7	TGTGCCTGGAGTGGGGGACAGGTCTACGAGCAGTACTTC	CAWSGGQVYEQYF
NA	medium-sized	TRBV29-1	TRBJ2-1	TGCAGCGTTGAGCCAAGGCGGGACATCTCCAATGAGCAGTTCTTC	CSVEPRRDISNEQFF
TRBD1	many	TRBV6-5	TRBJ2-1	TGTGCCAGCAGTAAAGGACAGGGGACGAAGGGTGAGCAGTTCTTC	CASSKGQGTKGEQFF
TRBD1	many	TRBV19	TRBJ2-5	TGTGCCAGTAGCCCCCAGGGGGACGGGGAGACCCAGTACTTC	CASSPQGDGETQYF
NA	NA	TRBV11-2	TRBJ1-1	TGTGCCAGCAGCTACAACCCAGGGGATCGTACTGAAGCTTTCTTT	CASSYNPGDRTEAFF
TRBD2	medium-sized	TRBV4-2	TRBJ2-7	TGTGCCAGCAGCCAAGTCCTGACTAGCGGGCCGACCGGGGACGAGCAGTACTTC	CASSQVLTSGPTGDEQYF
NA	many	TRBV7-8	TRBJ2-7	TGTGCTAGCGGATACTACGAGCAGTACTTC	CASGYYEQYF
NA	many	TRBV2	TRBJ2-7	TGTGCCAGCAGTCGACAGTCCTACGAGCAGTACTTC	CASSRQSYEQYF
TRBD2	many	TRBV5-1	TRBJ2-1	TGCGCCAGCAACCCCCTAGCGGGGTACAATGAGCAGTTCTTC	CASNPLAGYNEQFF
NA	few	TRBV6-5	TRBJ1-2	TGTGCCAGCAGATTTTCACGGGGAGATGGCTACACCTTC	CASRFSRGDGYTF
NA	large	TRBV5-1	TRBJ1-1	TGCGCCAGCAGCTTGGACGGGAGCGGAACTGAAGCTTTCTTT	CASSLDGSGTEAFF
NA	many	TRBV9	TRBJ1-3	TGTGCCAGCAGCGTAGGATTTGTATCTGGAAACACCATATATTTT	CASSVGFVSGNTIYF
NA	many	TRBV11-3	TRBJ2-3	TGTGCCAGCAGCTTGGCCGCGGGCACAGATACGCAGTATTTT	CASSLAAGTDTQYF
NA	medium-sized	TRBV24-1	TRBJ2-1	TGTGCCACCAGTGATCCCCAAGGCGTACAGGGCTACAATGAGCAGTTCTTC	CATSDPQGVQGYNEQFF
TRBD2	NA	TRBV12-3/TRBV12-4	TRBJ2-2	TGTGCCAGCAGTCCGACTAGCGGGATGACCGGGGAGCTGTTTTTT	CASSPTSGMTGELFF
NA	many	TRBV5-1	TRBJ1-5	TGCGCCAGCAGCGGCGGTAGCAATCAGCCCCAGCATTTT	CASSGGSNQPQHF
NA	medium-sized	TRBV24-1	TRBJ1-2	TGTGCCACCAGACCTCCCCCCGCATGGGATGGCTACACCTTC	CATRPPPAWDGYTF
NA	NA	TRBV7-2	TRBJ1-1	TGTGCCAGCAGCTTGGGCAGAGTTAGCACTGAAGCTTTCTTT	CASSLGRVSTEAFF
NA	few	TRBV19	TRBJ2-1	TGTGCCAGTAGTCCCCAGGGTAAGGGCCACAATGAGCAGTTCTTC	CASSPQGKGHNEQFF
TRBD2	many	TRBV24-1	TRBJ2-1	TGTGCCACCAGGGACGGGGGGGCTGGCAATGAGCAGTTCTTC	CATRDGGAGNEQFF
TRBD1	NA	TRBV6-5	TRBJ1-1	TGTGCCAGCACCCGGACAGGGGATGAGGACACTGAAGCTTTCTTT	CASTRTGDEDTEAFF
NA	once	TRBV29-1	TRBJ1-2	TGCAGCGTTGTCACGGGTGGTCGCTATGGCTACACCTTC	CSVVTGGRYGYTF